The source of this T cell receptor beta chain is a study of T cells in Graves' hyperthyroidism and ophthalmopathy. The source material, RNA transcripts, was used to amplify TCR beta CDR3 regions. The HTBI primer set was used in a first-round RT-PCR of the TCR CDR3. TCRdb called the multiplex PCR reads again in MiXCR, with one record for every CDR3 protein. The table includes around 430,000 distinct CDR3 sequences, 14% to 15% detected once. The CDR3 is 16 residues long. The V end was cut by 0 bases, the J end by 4 bases, with 10 bases between. Germline V lookup: CDR1 SGHAT, CDR2 FQNNGV. Patients having uncontrolled infection, another autoimmune disease, pregnancy or lactation were not included. Diagnosis rested on symptoms, serum thyroxine and TRAb, thyroid ultrasound, and orbital computed tomography. The authors obtained PBMCs from roughly 10 ml of fresh peripheral blood. General study findings and limits: Blood held most thyroid clonotypes expanded above 0.001 frequency.

This clonotype was counted at least ten times. Antigen unknown. V and J are TRBV11-2 and TRBJ2-6; D call uncertain. Sequencing used blood. This clonotype originated in a woman aged 25-40 years with Graves' hyperthyroidism. Here the CDR3 reads CASSLDSGYGANVLTF. DNA for the CDR3: TGTGCCAGCAGCTTAGATAGTGGATACGGGGCCAACGTCCTGACTTTC.